The subject of this entry is one T cell receptor beta chain. The data are from a study of shared clonotypes between healthy human individuals. On the study more broadly: CD4 naive and memory got three plates each, CD8 naive two, CD8 memory one.

The length of the CDR3 is 15 residues. V was pared by 5 bases and J by 3 bases, with 15 bases between. CDR1 LGHNA and CDR2 YSLEER come from the germline V gene. Profiled with immunoSEQ multiplex PCR; TCRdb holds only in-frame clones, not every one. The profile shows fewer than 1.6 million clones, approximately 98.5% of them singletons. The origin of this receptor is a man aged 25-45 years in good health. The rearrangement joins TRBV4-3 to TRBJ2-3; D ambiguous. Sequencing was done on a sample of naive CD4+ T cells sorted from blood. This sample's subset: CD45RA+ positively selected. CDR3 residues: CASSKSDVPTDTQYF. The CDR3 nucleotides read TGCGCCAGCAGCAAATCGGACGTTCCAACAGATACGCAGTATTTT.